Listed below are T cell receptor beta chains from one sample, sequenced in a study of T cell responses to AZD1222 COVID-19 vaccine. The data were produced by immunoSEQ multiplex PCR, yet TCRdb's version contains in-frame clones alone and is incomplete. Seen here are roughly 140,000 clones, 85% to 95% observed once, and the top ten hold approximately 1.5%. This specimen consisted of peripheral blood, obtained 28 days after the second AZD1222 dose. These receptors came from an adult who received the AZD1222 COVID-19 vaccine. The CDR3 runs from the conserved cysteine through the conserved F or W. A D gene is named only where the DNA matches it firmly. Clone size is given for some rows only: seen once, a few or many times, or a class if the clone is expanded.

NA	NA	12	TRBV12-3/TRBV12-4	TRBJ1-3	CASSLVGNTIYF	TGTGCCAGCAGTTTAGTTGGAAACACCATATATTTT
NA	NA	14	TRBV7-3	TRBJ1-1	CASSLRVGNTEAFF	TGTGCCAGCAGCTTGAGGGTTGGGAACACTGAAGCTTTCTTT
NA	NA	15	TRBV5-1	TRBJ1-1	CASEEGFTRNTEAFF	TGCGCCAGTGAAGAGGGGTTTACGCGGAACACTGAAGCTTTCTTT
TRBD1	NA	17	TRBV25-1	TRBJ1-1	CASSEIGTGGWDTEAFF	TGTGCCAGCAGTGAAATTGGGACAGGGGGCTGGGACACTGAAGCTTTCTTT
NA	NA	15	TRBV5-5	TRBJ1-6	CASSPWTVNNSPLHF	TGTGCCAGCAGCCCGTGGACAGTCAATAATTCACCCCTCCACTTT
TRBD1	NA	13	TRBV29-1	TRBJ1-2	CSVHRDRSSGYTF	TGCAGCGTTCATCGGGACAGGTCCTCGGGCTACACCTTC
NA	NA	14	TRBV21-1	TRBJ2-7	CASTLILRTYEQYF	TGTGCCAGCACGCTCATTCTAAGAACCTACGAGCAGTACTTC
NA	NA	15	TRBV7-8	TRBJ1-4	CASSPHGGATEKLFF	TGTGCCAGCAGCCCCCATGGGGGCGCGACTGAAAAACTGTTTTTT
NA	NA	16	TRBV13	TRBJ1-6	CASSLGGVQSNSPLHF	TGTGCCAGCAGCTTAGGAGGGGTACAAAGTAATTCACCCCTCCACTTT
TRBD1	NA	11	TRBV28	TRBJ1-1	CASRDRLEAFF	TGTGCCAGCAGGGACAGGCTTGAAGCTTTCTTT
NA	NA	15	TRBV5-1	TRBJ2-2	CASSLVAEDTGELFF	TGCGCCAGCAGCTTGGTCGCAGAGGACACCGGGGAGCTGTTTTTT
NA	NA	17	TRBV9	TRBJ2-3	CASSVGWVKLGTDTQYF	TGTGCCAGCAGCGTAGGTTGGGTTAAGTTGGGCACAGATACGCAGTATTTT
TRBD1	NA	14	TRBV3-1/TRBV3-2	TRBJ1-5	CASSRSGGGQPQHF	TGTGCCAGCAGCCGCTCAGGGGGTGGGCAGCCCCAGCATTTT
NA	NA	12	TRBV7-9	TRBJ1-2	CASSLAGGGYTF	TGTGCCAGCAGCTTAGCGGGAGGGGGCTACACCTTC
TRBD1	once	14	TRBV5-1	TRBJ2-7	CASSGGTGPYEQYF	TGCGCCAGCAGCGGCGGGACAGGGCCCTACGAGCAGTACTTC
TRBD1	once	12	TRBV2	TRBJ1-1	CAKDRVNTEAFF	TGTGCCAAAGACAGGGTGAACACTGAAGCTTTCTTT
NA	NA	15	TRBV18	TRBJ2-7	CASSPPIGRSYEQYF	TGTGCCAGCTCACCACCAATTGGACGCTCCTACGAGCAGTACTTC
NA	NA	12	TRBV29-1	TRBJ1-2	CSVGRRISGYTF	TGCAGCGTTGGTCGCAGGATTAGTGGCTACACCTTC
NA	NA	13	TRBV9	TRBJ2-1	CASSVGVSNEQFF	TGTGCCAGCAGCGTAGGGGTTTCTAATGAGCAGTTCTTC
NA	NA	13	TRBV5-1	TRBJ1-2	CASSNDRPYGYTF	TGCGCCAGCAGCAACGACAGGCCCTATGGCTACACCTTC
NA	NA	14	TRBV5-1	TRBJ2-3	CASSSQTRADTQYF	TGCGCCAGCAGCTCTCAGACCCGGGCAGATACGCAGTATTTT
NA	NA	14	TRBV6-1	TRBJ1-1	CASSELDTNTEAFF	TGTGCCAGCAGTGAACTGGACACGAACACTGAAGCTTTCTTT
TRBD1	NA	15	TRBV5-1	TRBJ2-2	CASSFDRAGTGELFF	TGCGCCAGCAGCTTCGACAGGGCGGGTACCGGGGAGCTGTTTTTT
NA	NA	14	TRBV5-1	TRBJ1-4	CASSLTSTNEKLFF	TGCGCCAGCAGCTTAACCTCAACTAATGAAAAACTGTTTTTT
TRBD1	NA	17	TRBV5-1	TRBJ2-7	CASRKRQGTGDSYEQYF	TGCGCCAGCCGTAAACGGCAGGGGACAGGGGACTCCTACGAGCAGTACTTC
NA	NA	14	TRBV3-1/TRBV3-2	TRBJ2-7	CASSQTPTDYEQYF	TGTGCCAGCAGCCAAACCCCCACGGACTACGAGCAGTACTTC
TRBD1	NA	14	TRBV6-1	TRBJ2-3	CASSETGNTDTQYF	TGTGCCAGCAGTGAGACAGGGAACACAGATACGCAGTATTTT
NA	NA	14	TRBV6-5	TRBJ1-6	CASRKGSYNSPLHF	TGTGCCAGCAGAAAAGGGAGCTATAATTCACCCCTCCACTTT
NA	NA	14	TRBV6-2/TRBV6-3	TRBJ2-7	CASSYPGDSYEQYF	TGTGCCAGCAGTTACCCGGGCGACTCCTACGAGCAGTACTTC
NA	NA	14	TRBV5-5	TRBJ2-7	CASSLRASSYEQYF	TGTGCCAGCAGCTTGCGGGCTTCAAGCTACGAGCAGTACTTC
NA	once	14	TRBV6-5	TRBJ2-1	CASSLSQLYNEQFF	TGTGCCAGCAGTTTATCTCAGTTGTACAATGAGCAGTTCTTC
NA	NA	13	TRBV27	TRBJ1-1	CASSYGPNTEAFF	TGTGCCAGCAGTTACGGCCCGAACACTGAAGCTTTCTTT
TRBD2	NA	15	TRBV5-4	TRBJ2-1	CASSLPSGVTNEQFF	TGTGCCAGCAGCTTGCCCAGCGGGGTGACCAATGAGCAGTTCTTC
NA	NA	18	TRBV13	TRBJ2-3	CASSLGGRGLPGGDTQYF	TGTGCCAGCAGCTTAGGGGGAAGGGGCCTACCTGGGGGTGATACGCAGTATTTT
NA	NA	15	TRBV5-4	TRBJ2-3	CASSLAKVARDTQYF	TGTGCCAGCAGCTTGGCGAAGGTAGCACGAGATACGCAGTATTTT
TRBD1	NA	16	TRBV7-8	TRBJ2-2	CASIPPGQGDTGELFF	TGTGCCAGCATTCCCCCGGGACAGGGCGACACCGGGGAGCTGTTTTTT
TRBD1	NA	15	TRBV28	TRBJ1-2	CASSGSEGANYGYTF	TGTGCCAGCAGTGGGAGTGAGGGGGCGAACTATGGCTACACCTTC
TRBD1	NA	15	TRBV5-1	TRBJ1-1	CASSPGQIMNTEAFF	TGCGCCAGCAGCCCGGGACAGATTATGAACACTGAAGCTTTCTTT
NA	few	14	TRBV7-9	TRBJ1-2	CASSRGQTSYGYTF	TGTGCCAGCAGCAGAGGACAGACTTCCTATGGCTACACCTTC
NA	NA	18	TRBV5-5	TRBJ1-5	CASSLKGVTGSSNQPQHF	TGTGCCAGCAGCTTGAAAGGGGTAACAGGGTCTAGCAATCAGCCCCAGCATTTT
NA	NA	13	TRBV28	TRBJ1-2	CASSPRQSYGYTF	TGTGCCAGCAGCCCGCGGCAGTCCTATGGCTACACCTTC
NA	NA	14	TRBV18	TRBJ1-1	CASSPWAGAAEAFF	TGTGCCAGCTCACCTTGGGCTGGGGCGGCTGAAGCTTTCTTT
NA	NA	18	TRBV27	TRBJ2-1	CASSSHRDTRLSGNEQFF	TGTGCCAGCAGTTCCCACCGGGACACTCGGTTAAGCGGGAACGAGCAGTTCTTC
NA	NA	12	TRBV6-5	TRBJ2-5	CASSSQGETQYF	TGTGCCAGCAGTTCCCAGGGGGAGACCCAGTACTTC
TRBD2	NA	17	TRBV4-1	TRBJ2-3	CASSQEGLAGTGDTQYF	TGCGCCAGCAGCCAAGAAGGACTAGCGGGAACGGGAGATACGCAGTATTTT
NA	NA	15	TRBV19	TRBJ1-1	CASSILSLPNTEAFF	TGTGCCAGTAGTATTCTCAGCTTACCGAACACTGAAGCTTTCTTT
NA	few	15	TRBV11-2	TRBJ2-1	CASSLLAGLVNEQFF	TGTGCCAGCAGCTTATTGGCTGGTCTCGTCAATGAGCAGTTCTTC
NA	NA	13	TRBV27	TRBJ1-2	CASSLNPIYGYTF	TGTGCCAGCAGTTTAAACCCGATCTATGGCTACACCTTC
NA	NA	13	TRBV19	TRBJ1-1	CASRQGPRTEAFF	TGTGCCAGTAGGCAGGGACCGAGGACTGAAGCTTTCTTT
NA	NA	13	TRBV5-1	TRBJ1-5	CASSLGSNQPQHF	TGCGCCAGCAGCTTGGGTAGCAATCAGCCCCAGCATTTT
TRBD2	NA	16	TRBV6-4	TRBJ2-1	CASSDFGGGSLNEQFF	TGTGCCAGCAGTGATTTCGGCGGGGGTAGCCTCAATGAGCAGTTCTTC
NA	NA	12	TRBV6-5	TRBJ1-2	CASSQGIGGYTF	TGTGCCAGCAGTCAGGGCATAGGTGGCTACACCTTC
NA	NA	14	TRBV5-6	TRBJ1-2	CASSRTMGGHGYTF	TGTGCCAGCAGCCGGACGATGGGAGGCCATGGCTACACCTTC
TRBD2	NA	11	TRBV14	TRBJ2-3	CASSAGGTQYF	TGTGCCAGCAGCGCGGGGGGTACGCAGTATTTT
NA	NA	16	TRBV6-1	TRBJ1-5	CASSEPVSGDIGPQHF	TGTGCCAGCAGTGAGCCCGTCTCAGGGGACATCGGGCCCCAGCATTTT
TRBD1	NA	14	TRBV29-1	TRBJ2-3	CSVLTGGPGDTQYF	TGCAGCGTCTTGACAGGGGGCCCAGGGGATACGCAGTATTTT
TRBD2	NA	15	TRBV7-3	TRBJ2-3	CASNLAGGPADTQYF	TGTGCCAGCAACCTAGCGGGAGGGCCGGCAGATACGCAGTATTTT
NA	NA	13	TRBV2	TRBJ1-1	CASRLTERSEAFF	TGTGCCAGCAGGCTGACAGAGAGGTCTGAAGCTTTCTTT
NA	NA	15	TRBV28	TRBJ2-7	CASSIDGSRRNEQYF	TGTGCCAGCAGCATCGATGGGAGCAGGAGGAACGAGCAGTACTTC
TRBD1	NA	18	TRBV6-1	TRBJ1-6	CASSEARKGAYPNSPLHF	TGTGCCAGCAGTGAAGCGAGGAAGGGGGCTTATCCCAATTCACCCCTCCACTTT